This T cell receptor (beta chain) was captured in a study of blood T cell repertoires in COVID-19. In the study overall: Samples came from the United States, Italy and Spain, spanning acute and convalescent COVID-19. The analysed material was cDNA or gDNA that came from T cells, B-cell-depleted T cells, or PBMCs.

Original processing methods: Amplified reference gene primers provided the basis for estimating nucleated cell counts. Sequenced by immunoSEQ multiplex PCR; TCRdb stores in-frame clones only, minus some. V and J calls and clone size come straight from that table; D and trimming were deduced from the DNA. The sample holds some 61,000 clones; roughly nine tenths are singletons and the top ten take roughly 1.6%. There are 17 residues in the CDR3. Germline V gene sequence: CDR1 MGHRA, CDR2 YSYEKL. V lost 3 bases to trimming and J lost 1 base; unmatched junction nucleotides: 11. This clonotype was obtained from a man aged 55-75 years with acute or convalescent COVID-19. Material: peripheral blood. The chain has TRBV4-1 and TRBJ1-1; 7 bases are a match to TRBD1. The CDR3 protein is CASSHFKPGTANTEAFF. DNA for the CDR3: TGCGCCAGCAGCCACTTTAAACCCGGGACAGCGAACACTGAAGCTTTCTTT.